This T cell receptor beta chain was sequenced in a study of regulatory T cells in long-lasting Graves disease (dated by TCRdb to the early 2020s). Study-level background: Patients with newly diagnosed Graves' disease had been on antithyroid drugs for under 3 months. A total of about 33 samples underwent TCR sequencing, from about 13 patients with persistent Graves' disease and 20 or so patients with newly diagnosed Graves' disease. The study was conducted in China and was registered as a clinical trial. Patients with persistent Graves' disease were compared with patients with newly diagnosed Graves' disease using TCR sequencing and RNA sequencing of peripheral blood.

The research as a whole found: As a limitation, the authors acknowledged that the small sample size may reduce accuracy. Because the primary lesion, thyroid tissue, could not be accessed, the study looked at peripheral blood alone. Only the TCR beta chain was sequenced and analyzed. Compared with newly diagnosed patients, patients with persistent Graves' disease had lower TCR Shannon entropy and fewer highly expanded clones, which suggests clonal expansion. Patients with persistent disease shared more public clonotypes (about 2,700) than newly diagnosed patients did (about 1,000).

The time point label corresponds to: newly diagnosed GD, antithyroid drugs for less than 3 months. RNA was extracted from PBMCs in TRIzol for both TCR sequencing and RNA sequencing. The diagnosis of Graves' disease followed American Thyroid Association guidelines. Patients were recruited from an endocrinology department in Xi'an, China. From each patient, around 8.3 milliliters of peripheral blood was collected into an EDTA anticoagulant tube. Ficoll Paque Plus density gradient separation was used to isolate PBMCs, and no additional T cell sorting was done. RNA quality was checked with an Agilent 2100 Bioanalyzer and agarose gel, and concentration with a NanoDrop 2000. Comment on this clonotype: Its antigen remains undetermined. This clone may be a read error of a much larger clone one base away.

Library construction relied on multiplex PCR. TCRdb records Illumina HiSeq 4000 as the sequencer. TCR beta libraries were built with iRepertoire HTBI primers and Arm-PCR amplification of CDR3 regions. Gel purification was performed on PCR products prior to sequencing. The authors' analysis ran thus. A total of some 60 TRBV and about 13 TRBJ segments were identified across samples and were used for gene usage analysis of CDR3 amino acid clonotypes. Filtered high-quality paired reads were merged into contigs using COPE and FqMerger. BLAST was used to align contigs to IMGT TRBV, TRBD and TRBJ reference genes, with CDR3 defined following IMGT. Highly expanded clones were defined as clonotypes with a frequency above 0.1%. Repertoire diversity was measured by Shannon entropy, and V-J evenness by the Gini coefficient. Clonotypes shared by more than one individual were considered public. The raw public data were reprocessed by TCRdb itself: fastp quality trimming at Q25, MiXCR clonotype calling, in-frame beta chains only. Merged by CDR3 protein, the rows form single entries marked with the most common genes and DNA. These V and J calls originate from TCRdb's pipeline instead of the authors' own analysis. Here the sample has about 470,000 distinct CDR3 sequences; about 15% occur a single time. The ten largest account for 16% of the sample.

These records were also assigned to another study, of T cells in Graves' hyperthyroidism and ophthalmopathy. The other study reports the following: Graves' hyperthyroidism was defined as stable when no progression to ophthalmopathy occurred over 18 months of follow-up. The hyperthyroidism patients were between 18 and 65 years old and newly diagnosed, with a disease duration of less than 2 months. Patients with uncontrolled infections, other autoimmune diseases, pregnancy or lactation were excluded. Diagnoses were based on clinical symptoms, serum thyroxine and TRAb, thyroid ultrasound and orbital computed tomography. A first-round RT-PCR of the TCR CDR3 used the HTBI primer set with the Qiagen OneStep RT-PCR kit. Most expanded thyroid clonotypes (frequency above 0.001) were also found in blood, which suggests that blood repertoires may mirror thyroid immune responses. A 13 V-J signature model separated ophthalmopathy from stable hyperthyroidism, with 87.88% sensitivity and 81.08% specificity in cross-validation and 80%/75% in testing. During validation, the model predicted progression to ophthalmopathy a median of approximately 6 months ahead of onset, with just under 71% sensitivity and around 72% specificity. TCR V-J signatures able to tell the groups apart were searched for in a discovery cohort of 100 patients, of whom approximately 40 had Graves' ophthalmopathy and about 55 had stable Graves' hyperthyroidism. An independent validation cohort of under 20 hyperthyroidism patients and about 16 patients who later progressed to ophthalmopathy tested prospective prediction of ophthalmopathy. The 80 to 100 discovery patients were randomly divided into training and test sets at a 7:3 ratio. In addition, the study compared T-cell repertoires in thyroid tissue and in blood from five to seven Graves' hyperthyroidism patients. After sampling, hyperthyroidism patients received methimazole starting at 30 mg daily, and ophthalmopathy patients received high-dose intravenous methylprednisolone. Libraries were constructed in a second round of multiplex PCR, after which size selection and purification were performed. Sequencing of the libraries was done on an Illumina HiSeq2000 using paired-end 100 bp reads. SOAPnuke was used to process the raw data, throwing out any read that contained adapters or uncalled bases, had a mean Phred below 15, or lacked an exact constant-primer or identifier match. High-quality paired reads were merged with COPE v1.2.5, and unique nucleotide sequences were defined as clonotypes. Clonotypes were aligned to IMGT TRBV, TRBD and TRBJ reference segments using MiTCR v1.1. Analysis was restricted to V-J combinations with a frequency above 0.0001, which covered roughly 99% of repertoires. A TCS score was defined as the ratio between F50 (clonal expansion) and ExV (chaos), using BLOSUM62-based TCRdist between CDR3 peptides within each V-J. Welch's t-statistics and random forest reduced roughly 540 V-J features to 13, which were used in a naive Bayes classifier (R e1071). Sample size was not statistically predetermined, and investigators were not blinded to group allocation. According to the paper, TCR Vbeta CDR3 sequencing was carried out on about 140 peripheral blood samples, which came from fewer than 50 ophthalmopathy, around 75 hyperthyroidism and some 17 progressor patients.

The clonotype comes from a woman aged 30 to 39 with Graves disease. Donor details come from another sample of the same person, matched by shared clones. Material: peripheral blood mononuclear cells (PBMCs), obtained at new diagnosis, from a patient treated with antithyroid drugs.

The CDR3 region: CASSSGTSGIETQYF. The DNA sequence is TGTGCCAGCAGCTCGGGGACTAGCGGGATCGAGACCCAGTACTTC. The chain is assembled from TRBV11-2 and TRBJ2-5, with 13 bases in between that match TRBD2. V loses 4 bases at its end and J loses 5 bases; junction bases beyond the gene matches: 4. Based on the germline V gene, the CDR1 and CDR2 sequences are SGHAT and FQNNGV. Counted from cysteine to phenylalanine, this CDR3 has 15 amino acids. Here the CDR3 DNA is all that survives: 45 bases in frame from base 1.